Listed here are 3 T cell receptor beta chains from one sample, sequenced in a study of control samples from healthy donors and cancer patients. The protocol was immunoSEQ multiplex PCR, while the TCRdb copy is restricted to in-frame clones and leaves out a portion. The sample table includes about 190,000 clones. The source material was blood. These receptors were taken from a woman aged 30 to 39 in good health.

The chain recombines TRBV6-5 with TRBJ1-1; D uncertain. This CDR3 contains 13 residues. The ends were cut back, 2 bases at V and 2 bases at J, with 6 bases in the middle. Germline loops: CDR1 MNHEY, CDR2 SVGAGI. The CDR3 coding sequence is TGTGCCAGCAGTTACATCAAAAACACTGAAGCTTTCTTT. This sequence encodes CASSYIKNTEAFF.

The gene calls are TRBV7-3 and TRBJ2-7; no definite D call. This CDR3 spans 14 amino acids. With 5 bases removed from V and 1 base from J, the gap between germline ends came to 12 bases. Per germline, CDR1 SGHTA and CDR2 FQGTGA. The CDR3: CASSPREASYEQYF. The CDR3 coding sequence is TGTGCCAGCAGCCCCCGTGAGGCATCCTACGAGCAGTACTTC. The full variable domain, its missing parts supplied by reference TRBV7-3 and TRBJ2-7, is GAGVSQTPSNKVTEKGKYVELRCDPISGHTALYWYRQSLGQGPEFLIYFQGTGAADDSGLPNDRFFAVRPEGSVSTLKIQRTERGDSAVYLCASSPREASYEQYFGPGTRLTVT.

The chain employs TRBV11-2 and TRBJ2-7; 8 bases are a match to TRBD2. Germline lookup yields CDR1 SGHAT and CDR2 FQNNGV. V lost 1 base and J lost 5; bases outside the gene matches: 4. The CDR3 contains 14 residues. The CDR3 is CASSLAGGVHEQYF. As DNA, the CDR3 is TGTGCCAGCAGCTTAGCGGGGGGGGTCCACGAGCAGTACTTC. Full variable domain (missing parts from reference TRBV11-2 and TRBJ2-7): EAGVAQSPRYKIIEKRQSVAFWCNPISGHATLYWYQQILGQGPKLLIQFQNNGVVDDSQLPKDRFSAERLKGVDSTLKIQPAKLEDSAVYLCASSLAGGVHEQYFGPGTRLTVT.